This T cell receptor beta chain was recorded in a study of OX40 agonist ivuxolimab in advanced cancers. Method: immunoSEQ multiplex PCR; TCRdb's copy keeps in-frame clones and lacks some. Of around 51,000 clones in the sample, roughly 84% are singletons; the top ten hold 2.5% to 3.5%. This CDR3 region has 14 residues. Trimming stripped 1 base from V and 0 bases from J, with 6 bases between. Germline CDR1 and CDR2: SGHNT and YYREEE (reference sequence). The TCR sequence derives from an adult with an advanced solid tumor such as melanoma, head and neck, liver or kidney cancer. The sample in question was CD4+ or CD8+ T cells sorted from blood, obtained in a trial of the OX40 agonist ivuxolimab. The chain recombines TRBV5-4 with TRBJ2-3; D not resolved. CDR3 loop: CASSLQGSTDTQYF. In DNA, the CDR3 is TGTGCCAGCAGCTTGCAAGGGAGCACAGATACGCAGTATTTT.